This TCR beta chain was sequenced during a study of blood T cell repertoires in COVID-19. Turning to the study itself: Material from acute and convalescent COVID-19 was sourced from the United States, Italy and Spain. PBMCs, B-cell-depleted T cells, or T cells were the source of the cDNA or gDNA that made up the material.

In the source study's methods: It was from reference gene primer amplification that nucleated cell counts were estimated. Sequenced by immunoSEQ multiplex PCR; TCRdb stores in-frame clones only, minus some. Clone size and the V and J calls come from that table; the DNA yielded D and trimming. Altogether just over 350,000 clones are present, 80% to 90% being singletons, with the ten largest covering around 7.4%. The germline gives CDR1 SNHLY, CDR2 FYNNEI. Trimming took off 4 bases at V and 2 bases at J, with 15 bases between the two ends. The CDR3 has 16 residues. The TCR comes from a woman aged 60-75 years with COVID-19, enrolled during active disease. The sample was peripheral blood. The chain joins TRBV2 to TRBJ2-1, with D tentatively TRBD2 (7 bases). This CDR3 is CASSVPLGGAYNEQFF. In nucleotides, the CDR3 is TGTGCCAGCAGTGTCCCGTTAGGGGGGGCCTACAATGAGCAGTTCTTC.